This TCR beta chain was sequenced for a study of shared clonotypes between healthy human individuals. About the study: A couple of women and a few men aged 18 to 49 served as donors.

Study outcomes and limitations: Memory subsets generally showed lower estimated richness than naive subsets.

To note about this clone: The antigen is unknown. Germline is not matched at one junction end, which may reflect a read error.

The assay was carried out at the deep level. Only in-frame clones appear in the TCRdb table, and some are missing; sequencing was by immunoSEQ multiplex PCR. The sample consists of 2 million to 2.5 million clones, almost 96% of them appearing once. Germline V gene data show CDR1 as MDHEN and CDR2 as SYDVKM. CDR3 length: 11 amino acids. Material: naive CD4+ T cells sorted from blood. Described subset: CD45RA+ positively selected. This receptor was taken from a man aged 18 to 35 in good health. The gene calls are TRBV28 and TRBJ1-2; 7 positions match TRBD1. In nucleotides, the CDR3 is TGTGCCAGCAGCTACATGGGGACAGCATCCTTC. Encoded protein: CASSYMGTASF.